This T cell receptor (beta chain) is from a study of T-cell reconstitution after alpha-beta-depleted transplantation in children. This clonotype was seen a handful of times. Its target is unknown. Study-wide results and limits: Reportedly, only several hundred clones from non-depleted graft cells drove alpha-beta T-cell counts at about two months. Some patients showed high day-60 TCRbeta diversity, which derived from surviving recipient T cells and thymic progenitors. Fresh T-cell production supplied most of the T-cell counts and diversity seen one year after transplant.

The length of the CDR3 is 15 residues. The germline V gene encodes CDR1 SGHTA and CDR2 FQGNSA. J was trimmed by 7 bases and V by 0 bases; bases with no gene match: 4. A TCRbeta library incorporating unique molecular identifiers was prepared. TCRdb independently ran MiXCR on the PCR reads; one entry per CDR3 protein. The data hold around 60,000 distinct CDR3 sequences, with 40% to 55% observed a single time. This sequence joins TRBV7-2 and TRBJ2-1; 9 nucleotides agree with TRBD2. The sequence was obtained from a male patient under 18 who had a stem cell transplant for acute lymphoblastic leukemia, so the T cells may come from the graft donor. Specimen: PBMCs, mostly from graft donor cells, collected 360 days after TCRalphabeta/CD19-depleted stem cell transplant. The CDR3 region has the DNA TGTGCCAGCAGCTTAGCAGCGGGGGGATGGAATGAGCAGTTCTTC. It codes for CASSLAAGGWNEQFF.